The 6 T cell receptor beta chains listed next were all sequenced from one sample in a study of OX40 agonist ivuxolimab in advanced cancers. Profiled with immunoSEQ multiplex PCR; TCRdb holds only in-frame clones, not every one. The table includes about 60,000 clones, around 89% detected once. Sequencing used CD4+ or CD8+ T cells sorted from blood, obtained in a trial of the OX40 agonist ivuxolimab. These receptors were collected from an adult with an advanced solid tumor such as melanoma, head and neck, liver or kidney cancer.

The chain joins TRBV6-5 to TRBJ1-5, with D possibly matching TRBD1 (6 bases). The germline gives CDR1 MNHEY, CDR2 SVGAGI. The CDR3 length is 13 residues. Between the trimmed V and J ends, which lost 6 bases and 7 bases, there was a span of 13 bases. The CDR3 DNA is TGTGCCAGCAGCGGGGGGGCAAACCAGCCCCAGCATTTT. This sequence encodes CASSGGANQPQHF.

This clone was seen only once. The chain recombines TRBV5-1 with TRBJ2-7, with D perhaps being TRBD1 or TRBD2 (6 bases each). Deletions cut 0 bases from V and 2 bases from J, with 12 bases between. This CDR3 comprises 15 residues. Looked up from germline, CDR1 is SGHRS and CDR2 is YFSETQ. The DNA of the CDR3 is TGCGCCAGCAGCTTGGGACTAGAGGGGGCCTACGAGCAGTACTTC. Translation gives CASSLGLEGAYEQYF.

The J gene is TRBJ2-1, the V gene TRBV2; the D is unclear. The CDR3 runs 15 residues. The germline V and J ends were trimmed by 2 bases and 0 bases, with 8 bases remaining between them. Germline assignment: CDR1 SNHLY and CDR2 FYNNEI. The CDR3 loop reads CASSERMSSYNEQFF. For the CDR3, the DNA is TGTGCCAGCAGTGAACGTATGAGCTCCTACAATGAGCAGTTCTTC.

A word on this clone: The limits of the CDR3 on the DNA are not certain, so only TCRdb's listed CDR3 is given. The chain carries TRBV6-1 and TRBJ1-2; the table's TRBD1 call for D was not verified on the DNA. From its first to its last residue, the CDR3 has 14 amino acids. Looked up from germline, CDR1 is MNHNS and CDR2 is SASEGT. The CDR3 protein is CASILDRGDYGYTF.

This chain links TRBV19 with TRBJ2-1; weak D call: TRBD1 (6 bases). Trimming stripped 6 bases from V and 3 bases from J, with 15 bases between. Germline CDR1 LNHDA, CDR2 SQIVND (reference sequence). The CDR3 is 15 amino acids. The CDR3 spells CASRGGKGVYNEQFF. Written as DNA, the CDR3 is TGTGCCAGTAGAGGGGGTAAAGGGGTCTACAATGAGCAGTTCTTC.

The CDR3 loop reads CASSTDRSSGNTIYF. The CDR3, as DNA: TGTGCCAGTAGTACAGACAGAAGCTCTGGAAACACCATATATTTT. This chain links TRBV19 with TRBJ1-3, with D maybe TRBD1 (5 bases). The CDR3 totals 15 residues. The germline V and J ends were trimmed by 4 bases and 0 bases, with 10 bases remaining between them. Germline V gene lookup returns CDR1 LNHDA and CDR2 SQIVND (reference sequence).